One sample yielded the 21 T cell receptor beta chains listed below, sequenced in a study of OX40 agonist ivuxolimab in advanced cancers. The protocol was immunoSEQ multiplex PCR, while the TCRdb copy is restricted to in-frame clones and leaves out a portion. The sample lists approximately 29,000 clones, about 79% occurring once. The sample was CD4+ or CD8+ T cells sorted from blood, taken in a trial of the OX40 agonist ivuxolimab. The receptors come from an adult with an advanced solid tumor such as melanoma, head and neck, liver or kidney cancer.

V gene TRBV5-5 combines with J gene TRBJ2-5; TRBD2 matches 9 bases. The V and J ends lost 5 bases and 5 bases, in that order; junction bases with no gene match: 13. In germline, CDR1 is SGHKS, CDR2 YYEKEE (reference sequence). CDR3 length: 16 amino acids. DNA of the CDR3: TGTGCCAGCAGTCAGGACCGAGCGGGGGGCAAGGAGACCCAGTACTTC. It translates to CASSQDRAGGKETQYF. Full variable domain (missing parts from reference TRBV5-5 and TRBJ2-5): DAGVTQSPTHLIKTRGQQVTLRCSPISGHKSVSWYQQVLGQGPQFIFQYYEKEERGRGNFPDRFSARQFPNYSSELNVNALLLGDSALYLCASSQDRAGGKETQYFGPGTRLLVL.

The chain employs TRBV27 and TRBJ2-2; the D call may be TRBD1 or TRBD2 (5 bases each). Germline lookup yields CDR1 MNHEY and CDR2 SMNVEV (reference sequence). The CDR3 is made up of 16 amino acids. With 4 bases removed from V and 3 bases from J, the gap between germline ends came to 15 bases. The CDR3 protein is CASSSQAGSYTGELFF. The CDR3 coding sequence is TGTGCCAGCAGTTCGCAGGCAGGGAGTTACACCGGGGAGCTGTTTTTT.

This clone was seen a single time. The rearrangement links TRBV6-5 to TRBJ1-5; 7 bases line up with TRBD1. This CDR3 spans 16 amino acids. Unmatched junction bases numbered 4, after V lost 0 bases and J lost 2 bases. CDR1 and CDR2 (germline): MNHEY, SVGAGI. In nucleotides, the CDR3 is TGTGCCAGCAGTTACTCGAGAGGGGGCGGCAATCAGCCCCAGCATTTT. Protein: CASSYSRGGGNQPQHF.

The gene calls are TRBV30 and TRBJ1-1; 7 nucleotides match TRBD1. The germline V gene has CDR1 GTSNPN and CDR2 SVGIG (reference sequence). The CDR3 consists of 14 residues. Trimming at V came to 4 bases and at J to 4 bases, leaving 9 bases not matched to a gene. CDR3 loop: CAWKIYSGGTEAFF. The CDR3 DNA sequence: TGTGCCTGGAAAATTTATTCAGGGGGCACTGAAGCTTTCTTT.

This clone was observed a handful of times. The chain is built from TRBV2 and TRBJ2-6; D is uncertain. The ends were cut back, 6 bases at V and 0 bases at J, with 12 bases in the middle. The CDR3 runs 16 residues. CDR1 is SNHLY, CDR2 FYNNEI, per germline. CDR3 sequence: CASSADGSSGANVLTF. The CDR3 DNA is TGTGCCAGCAGCGCGGACGGAAGCTCTGGGGCCAACGTCCTGACTTTC.

CDR3 nucleotide sequence: TGTGCCTGGAGTGTAGTAACGGGGACCGGGGAGCTGTTTTTT. This sequence encodes CAWSVVTGTGELFF. The gene calls are TRBV30 and TRBJ2-2; a possible D gene is TRBD2 (5 bases). Trimming cost V 0 bases and J 5 bases, with 10 bases left between them. Germline V CDR1 and CDR2: GTSNPN, SVGIG (reference sequence). This CDR3 region has 14 residues.

The chain employs TRBV27 and TRBJ2-1; 9 nucleotides align to TRBD2. CDR3 length equals 14 residues. With V trimmed by 3 bases and J by 3 bases, 0 bases remained unmatched. Per germline, CDR1 MNHEY and CDR2 SMNVEV (reference sequence). The CDR3 DNA reads TGTGCCAGCAGTTTTAGCGGGAGCTACAATGAGCAGTTCTTC. It translates to CASSFSGSYNEQFF.

The chain is built from TRBV7-9 and TRBJ2-3, with 8 nucleotides matching TRBD1. V lost 4 bases and J lost 5; bases outside the gene matches: 8. The length of the CDR3 is 15 residues. Germline loops: CDR1 SEHNR, CDR2 FQNEAQ (reference sequence). The CDR3 here is CASSSPRQGLDTQYF. The DNA of the CDR3 is TGTGCCAGCAGCTCCCCGAGACAGGGGCTAGATACGCAGTATTTT.

This chain links TRBV4-1 with TRBJ1-2; D call uncertain. This CDR3 spans 17 amino acids. Germline lookup yields CDR1 MGHRA and CDR2 YSYEKL. Between the trimmed V and J ends, which lost 4 bases and 6 bases, there was a span of 24 bases. CDR3 sequence reads: CASSLISDPILVHGYTF. CDR3 bases: TGCGCCAGCAGCCTGATCTCGGACCCCATCCTCGTCCATGGCTACACCTTC.

The V call is TRBV2, the J call TRBJ1-4, with 8 bases identical to TRBD1. Looked up from germline, CDR1 is SNHLY and CDR2 is FYNNEI. The CDR3 extends over 11 amino acids. The trim removed 6 bases at V and 16 bases at J, leaving 7 bases unmatched. CDR3 loop: CASRRGQGSFF. The CDR3 DNA follows: TGTGCCAGCAGACGCGGACAGGGCTCGTTTTTT.

V usage is TRBV30 and J usage is TRBJ1-4; no clear D. The CDR3 spans 12 residues. V was cut by 2 bases and J by 7 bases, with 8 bases left in between. Germline V lookup: CDR1 GTSNPN, CDR2 SVGIG (reference sequence). The CDR3 DNA is TGTGCCTGGAGTCCCTGGGGTGAAAAACTGTTTTTT. This translates into CAWSPWGEKLFF.

The J gene is TRBJ2-3, the V gene TRBV11-3; D may be TRBD2 (6 bases). Germline CDR1 is SGHNT and CDR2 is YENEEA. Trimming pared 5 bases from V and 2 bases from J, leaving 20 bases between. The CDR3 spans 17 residues. Here the CDR3 DNA reads TGTGCCAGCAGCGTGGAGTCAGCGGGCCCGCACACAGATACGCAGTATTTT. Amino acids: CASSVESAGPHTDTQYF.

The DNA for the CDR3 is TGTGCCAGCAGCTTAGAGACAGGGGGCTTCAATCAGCCCCAGCATTTT. This codes for CASSLETGGFNQPQHF. This chain joins TRBV7-9 and TRBJ1-5; 10 nucleotides align to TRBD1. CDR3 length: 16 amino acids. Germline lookup yields CDR1 SEHNR and CDR2 FQNEAQ (reference sequence). V dropped 1 base and J dropped 3; count of bases not matched to a gene: 3.

The chain combines TRBV30 with TRBJ2-7; possibly TRBD1 for D (5 bases). Between the trimmed V and J ends, which lost 0 bases and 6 bases, there was a span of 12 bases. Germline CDR1 reads GTSNPN; CDR2 reads SVGIG (reference sequence). This CDR3 spans 13 amino acids. The DNA for the CDR3 is TGTGCCTGGAGTGTAATCCCCAGGGCCGAGCAGTACTTC. Amino acids: CAWSVIPRAEQYF.

The chain carries TRBV7-8 and TRBJ2-5; no firm D call. Trimming pared 1 base from V and 1 base from J, leaving 10 bases between. This CDR3 is built from 15 residues. Germline V lookup: CDR1 SGHVS, CDR2 FQNEAQ. The CDR3 DNA reads TGTGCCAGCAGCTTAGGGATCGGTATCCAAGAGACCCAGTACTTC. Translating gives CASSLGIGIQETQYF.

The V and J genes are TRBV19 and TRBJ2-1; no reliable D call. Germline V lookup: CDR1 LNHDA, CDR2 SQIVND (reference sequence). This CDR3 comprises 17 residues. The ends were cut back, 1 base at V and 4 bases at J, with 17 bases in the middle. This chain's CDR3 is CASSIGTSLALYNEQFF. The CDR3 nucleotides are TGTGCCAGTAGTATAGGCACCAGCCTCGCTTTGTACAATGAGCAGTTCTTC.

The rearrangement uses TRBV6-6 and TRBJ2-1; unclear D gene. The CDR3 contains 14 residues. Trimming left V 6 bases short and J 0 bases short, with 9 bases between. Per germline, CDR1 MNHNY and CDR2 SVGAGI (reference sequence). The CDR3 loop reads CASRTVSSYNEQFF. CDR3 in DNA: TGTGCCAGCAGGACCGTGAGCTCCTACAATGAGCAGTTCTTC.

J is TRBJ2-2 and V is TRBV7-6; D unclear. The CDR3 runs 17 residues. V lost 5 bases and J lost 0, with 16 bases in between. The germline V gene has CDR1 SGHVS and CDR2 FNYEAQ. CDR3 nucleotide sequence: TGTGCCAGCAGCGTAGGCGTGGGGTACGCGAACACCGGGGAGCTGTTTTTT. This translates into CASSVGVGYANTGELFF.

To note about this clone: Other DNA sequences from this sample encode an identical CDR3 as well. This chain links TRBV18 with TRBJ2-5; D is unresolved. The CDR3 has 13 amino acids. The V end lost 3 bases, the J end lost 3 bases, and 8 bases lay between the germline ends. Germline CDR1 reads KGHSH; CDR2 reads LQKENI. DNA of the CDR3: TGTGCCAGCTCACCTGGCCAGAAAGAGACCCAGTACTTC. Translating it yields CASSPGQKETQYF.

The chain couples TRBV5-1 to TRBJ1-2; 9 bases fit TRBD1. V was pared by 3 bases and J by 6 bases, with 12 bases of the junction left unmatched. The germline V gene has CDR1 SGHRS and CDR2 YFSETQ. The CDR3 is 16 amino acids. CDR3 bases: TGCGCCAGCAGCTCGATAACCGGGACAGGGATGGATGGCTACACCTTC. Translated, it gives CASSSITGTGMDGYTF.

In this sample, this clone turned up a few times. The rearrangement uses TRBV30 and TRBJ1-2; TRBD1 matches at 8 bases. This CDR3 has 14 residues. Germline CDR1 GTSNPN, CDR2 SVGIG (reference sequence). The V segment lost 8 bases and the J segment 4 bases; nucleotides outside the gene matches: 12. In DNA, the CDR3 is TGTGCCAGATGGGGAGACAGGGGCGTCTATGGCTACACCTTC. Its translation is CARWGDRGVYGYTF.